The 5 T cell receptor beta chains presented below share a single source sample, sequenced in a study of blood T cell repertoires in COVID-19. Libraries were prepared by immunoSEQ multiplex PCR; TCRdb keeps only in-frame clonotypes and omits some of them. In the table there are just over 300,000 clones, roughly 87% of which are singletons. The sample consisted of peripheral blood. Receptor source: a man aged 18-30 years with active or convalescent COVID-19.

The rearrangement uses TRBV2 and TRBJ2-1; unclear D gene. This CDR3 is built from 13 residues. CDR1 is SNHLY, CDR2 FYNNEI, per germline. V was pared by 3 bases and J by 2 bases, with 5 bases between. The CDR3 reads CASSDVTYNEQFF. In nucleotides, the CDR3 is TGTGCCAGCAGTGACGTTACCTACAATGAGCAGTTCTTC.

The chain uses TRBV4-3 and TRBJ2-1, with D possibly being TRBD2 (6 bases). The CDR3 contains 19 residues. CDR1 is LGHNA and CDR2 is YSLEER in the germline V gene. Trimming left V 2 bases short and J 0 bases short, with 20 bases between. CDR3 DNA sequence: TGCGCCAGCAGCCAAATCCAGCAGGCGGGAAGTGACTCCTACAATGAGCAGTTCTTC. Translating it yields CASSQIQQAGSDSYNEQFF.

The V call is TRBV6-4, the J call TRBJ2-1, with 11 bases aligning to TRBD2. V was pared by 2 bases and J by 8 bases, with 8 bases of the junction left unmatched. CDR3 length: 16 amino acids. CDR1 is MRHNA and CDR2 is SNTAGT in the germline V gene. The CDR3: CASSDLAGGPPYEQFF. CDR3 bases: TGTGCCAGCAGTGACCTAGCGGGGGGTCCCCCCTATGAGCAGTTCTTC.

This clone appeared a single time. The V gene is TRBV4-1, the J gene TRBJ1-1; TRBD1 might be the D (6 bases). Trimming cost V 4 bases and J 1 base, with 10 bases left between them. Germline CDR1 MGHRA, CDR2 YSYEKL. The CDR3 is 14 amino acids. The CDR3 here is CASSPLDRNTEAFF. The CDR3 nucleotides read TGCGCCAGCAGCCCCTTGGACAGGAACACTGAAGCTTTCTTT.

This chain links TRBV24-1 with TRBJ2-2; 8 bases are a match to TRBD1. V shed 4 bases and J 6 bases; nucleotides not matched to a gene: 9. Germline CDR1 reads KGHDR; CDR2 reads SFDVKD. This CDR3 spans 16 amino acids. The CDR3 coding sequence is TGTGCCACCAGTGACTCAGGACAGGGTAGGCCCGGGGAGCTGTTTTTT. Translating gives CATSDSGQGRPGELFF.